The rows below give T cell receptor beta chains drawn from one sample of a study of breast tumors, draining lymph nodes, adjacent tissues. TCRdb re-called the multiplex PCR reads through MiXCR, storing one row per CDR3 protein. This table holds 170,000 or so distinct CDR3 sequences, roughly 30% found once. Material: axillary lymph node tissue. These receptors originate from a female donor with breast cancer. Some clones in this sample may be carry-over from other donors' samples. Both conserved end residues are part of each CDR3. A D gene is named only where the DNA matches it firmly. Only some rows state a clone size, as once, few, many or a class for expanded clones.

j_call d_call v_call clone_size cdr3_aa cdr3_nt
TRBJ2-7 TRBD2 TRBV4-2 NA CASSQAGGRDEQYF TGTGCCAGCAGCCAAGCAGGAGGGAGGGACGAGCAGTACTTC
TRBJ1-2 NA TRBV11-2 many CASSLGTTGYTF TGTGCCAGCAGCTTGGGGACCACGGGCTACACCTTC
TRBJ1-6 NA TRBV11-2 NA CASSLQQSSYNSPLHF TGTGCCAGCAGCTTACAGCAGAGCTCCTATAATTCACCCCTCCACTTT
TRBJ2-1 NA TRBV7-9 NA CASSSSGTHLFRQFF TGTGCCAGCAGCTCCTCCGGGACCCACTTATTTAGGCAGTTCTTC
TRBJ2-3 NA TRBV25-1 many CASSEPRDPEAQYF TGTGCCAGCAGTGAGCCCCGGGACCCCGAGGCGCAGTATTTT
TRBJ2-3 NA TRBV12-3/TRBV12-4 NA CTSSPGPGTDTQYF TGTACCAGCAGTCCGGGACCCGGCACAGATACGCAATATTTT
TRBJ2-2 NA TRBV11-3 many CASSLIRADTGELFF TGTGCCAGCAGCTTGATCAGAGCAGACACCGGGGAGCTGTTTTTT
TRBJ2-7 NA TRBV15 many CATSRELLYEQYF TGTGCCACCAGCAGAGAACTCCTATACGAGCAGTACTTC
TRBJ1-2 NA TRBV6-6 many CASSWTRELLTDGYTF TGTGCCAGCAGTTGGACCCGGGAACTCCTTACGGATGGCTACACCTTC
TRBJ1-2 TRBD1 TRBV10-3 many CATASTGIYTF TGTGCCACCGCCTCGACAGGGATATACACCTTC
TRBJ2-7 NA TRBV12-3/TRBV12-4 many CASSLNEAYEQYF TGTGCCAGCAGTTTAAACGAGGCCTACGAGCAGTACTTC
TRBJ1-2 NA TRBV6-5 NA CASSYSNPIANYGYTF TGTGCCAGCAGTTACTCGAACCCAATAGCTAACTATGGCTACACCTTC
TRBJ1-3 TRBD1 TRBV20-1 NA CSARDSGGFFTSGNTIYF TGCAGTGCTAGAGATTCAGGGGGCTTTTTTACCTCTGGAAACACCATATATTTT
TRBJ2-3 TRBD2 TRBV20-1 NA CSARRGGATTDTQYF TGCAGTGCTAGACGGGGGGGGGCGACCACAGATACGCAGTATTTT
TRBJ2-5 NA TRBV5-5 many CASSATGASQETQYF TGTGCCAGCAGCGCCACCGGGGCGTCCCAAGAGACCCAGTACTTC
TRBJ2-2 TRBD2 TRBV6-6 many CASSYGRTSAGELFF TGTGCCAGCAGTTACGGTAGGACTAGCGCCGGGGAGCTGTTTTTT
TRBJ2-1 NA TRBV9 many CASSPQGYQNNEQFF TGTGCCAGCAGCCCACAGGGATACCAAAACAATGAGCAGTTCTTC
TRBJ2-5 TRBD1 TRBV11-2 NA CASSFGTASF TGTGCCAGCAGCTTCGGGACAGCCTCCTTC
TRBJ2-1 TRBD1 TRBV27 few CASSWGQRINEQFF TGTGCCAGCAGTTGGGGACAGAGAATCAATGAGCAGTTCTTC
TRBJ2-2 TRBD2 TRBV19 NA CASSIGSGLAGVNQAGELFF TGTGCCAGTAGTATAGGCTCCGGACTAGCGGGAGTAAATCAGGCCGGGGAGCTGTTTTTT
TRBJ2-7 NA TRBV7-9 many CASSRTATYEQYF TGTGCCAGCTCTCGGACAGCCACCTACGAGCAGTACTTC
TRBJ1-2 NA TRBV5-1 NA CASSLDNLYGYTF TGCGCCAGCAGCTTAGATAACCTCTATGGCTACACCTTC
TRBJ2-7 NA TRBV2 NA CASSRSGGGNEQYF TGTGCCAGCAGTAGATCGGGAGGGGGCAACGAGCAGTACTTC
TRBJ2-7 NA TRBV28 NA CASSLGQVYF TGTGCCAGCAGTTTAGGGCAGGTGTACTTC
TRBJ1-2 TRBD1 TRBV6-1 NA CASSQRFTGTGSANYGYTF TGTGCCAGCAGTCAAAGGTTTACCGGGACAGGGTCCGCTAACTATGGCTACACCTTC
TRBJ1-3 NA TRBV11-3 NA CASSGRLESSGDTIYF TGTGCCAGCTCAGGACGGTTGGAAAGCTCTGGAGACACCATATATTTT
TRBJ2-2 TRBD2 TRBV7-6 many CASGQTSGSVNTGELFF TGTGCCAGCGGCCAGACTAGCGGGAGTGTAAACACCGGGGAGCTGTTTTTT
TRBJ1-1 NA TRBV10-3 NA CAISVDSGTTEAFF TGTGCCATCAGTGTAGACAGTGGGACCACTGAAGCTTTCTTT
TRBJ2-3 NA TRBV20-1 many CSAGPGLYTDTQYF TGCAGTGCTGGTCCGGGACTCTACACAGATACGCAGTATTTT
TRBJ2-5 TRBD2 TRBV6-2/TRBV6-3 NA CASGYGRGGQETQYF TGTGCCAGCGGTTACGGGCGGGGGGGCCAAGAGACCCAGTACTTC
TRBJ2-5 NA TRBV20-1 many CSAPSQIQETQYF TGCAGTGCTCCCTCACAGATCCAAGAGACCCAGTACTTC
TRBJ2-1 NA TRBV12-3/TRBV12-4 many CASSWGHEQFF TGTGCCAGCAGTTGGGGCCATGAGCAGTTCTTC
TRBJ2-1 NA TRBV25-1 NA CARSTGPDNEQFF TGTGCCAGGTCGACGGGCCCTGACAATGAGCAGTTCTTC
TRBJ2-1 TRBD2 TRBV6-1 NA CAIGLAGGYNEQFF TGTGCCATCGGACTAGCGGGAGGGTACAATGAGCAGTTCTTC
TRBJ1-1 NA TRBV12-5 few CASGLGNTEAFF TGTGCTAGTGGTTTGGGGAACACTGAAGCTTTCTTT
TRBJ1-2 TRBD1 TRBV7-6 many CASSSGQDGTDPRDYGYTF TGTGCCAGCAGCTCCGGACAGGATGGGACCGATCCCAGAGACTATGGCTACACCTTC
TRBJ2-3 NA TRBV4-1 few CASSANAGPSTDTQYF TGCGCCAGCAGCGCGAACGCGGGACCATCCACAGATACGCAGTATTTT
TRBJ2-3 NA TRBV7-3 many CASSLRPPLTGDTQYF TGTGCCAGCAGCTTACGCCCCCCCCTCACCGGAGATACGCAGTATTTT
TRBJ2-6 NA TRBV9 many CASSVAGSGANVLTF TGTGCCAGCAGCGTAGCGGGATCTGGGGCCAACGTCCTGACTTTC
TRBJ2-2 TRBD2 TRBV11-2 many CASSLALAGRNTGELFF TGTGCCAGCAGCTTAGCTCTAGCGGGGAGGAACACCGGGGAGCTGTTTTTT
TRBJ1-2 NA TRBV6-2/TRBV6-3 NA CASSYIGGNYGYTF TGTGCCAGCAGTTACATTGGGGGGAACTATGGCTACACCTTC
TRBJ1-5 NA TRBV20-1 many CSANGGFNDQPQHF TGCAGTGCTAATGGGGGTTTTAACGATCAGCCCCAGCATTTT